This passage covers 4 T cell receptor beta chains from one sample sequenced in a study of T cell repertoires in cytomegalovirus infection. MiXCR, run by TCRdb on the reads, gives a single entry per CDR3 protein. The repertoire includes about 900,000 distinct CDR3 sequences, 30% to 40% of them detected once, and 10% to 15% sits in the top ten. No antigen is known for these receptors. The specimen comprised cultured CD8+ T cells from PBMCs, sampled from culture after CMV antigen stimulation. These receptors all stem from a human donor in good health (CMV status not recorded). Some clones in this sample may be carry-over from other donors' samples.

Only a few counts were recorded for this clonotype. This chain links TRBV14 with TRBJ2-7; 8 bases agree with TRBD1. CDR3 size: 16 residues. V was pared by 1 base and J by 2 bases, with 7 bases of the junction left unmatched. CDR1 and CDR2 (germline): SGHDN, FVKESK. CDR3 residues: CASSQADRVIPYEQYV. The CDR3 nucleotides read TGTGCCAGCAGCCAAGCGGACAGGGTAATCCCCTACGAGCAGTACGTC.

This clonotype was picked up a small number of times. The V and J genes are TRBV27 and TRBJ1-1; D is ambiguous. Germline CDR1 and CDR2: MNHEY and SMNVEV (reference sequence). The CDR3 is 13 residues long. V lost 7 bases, J lost 1 base, and 10 bases lay in between. The CDR3 is CASKGGPNTEAFF. In nucleotides, the CDR3 is TGTGCCAGCAAGGGAGGGCCGAACACTGAAGCTTTCTTT.

Remarks on this clonotype: Given a much more abundant clone one base away, this may be a read error. The rearrangement joins TRBV7-2 to TRBJ1-2; 7 nucleotides align to TRBD1. The CDR3 length is 16 residues. The V gene's germline CDR1 is SGHTA and CDR2 FQGNSA. The CDR3 nucleotides are TGTGCCAACAGCCCGGGGGGCCGACAGGGAGACTATGGCTACACCTTC. Its protein product is CANSPGGRQGDYGYTF.

There are a few counts of this clonotype. This sequence joins TRBV10-2 and TRBJ2-7, with a weak D call TRBD2 (6 bases). This CDR3 is 14 amino acids long. The V and J ends lost 2 bases and 3 bases respectively, with 11 bases between them. Germline V gene sequence: CDR1 WSHSY, CDR2 SAAADI. The CDR3 coding sequence is TGCGCCAGCAGTGAGGCGGGACTCCACTACGAGCAGTACGTC. It codes for CASSEAGLHYEQYV.